These 21 T cell receptor beta chains were all obtained from the same sample, sequenced in a study of T cells in Graves' hyperthyroidism and ophthalmopathy (dated by TCRdb to between 2019 and 2020). To prepare the library, multiplex PCR was applied. The sample was run on an Illumina HiSeq 2000. TCR beta CDR3 regions were amplified from RNA transcripts. The TCR CDR3 was subjected to a first round of RT-PCR using the HTBI primer set and the Qiagen OneStep RT-PCR kit. TCRdb passed the public sequencing reads through fastp at Q25 and MiXCR, retaining productive beta sequences. Rows are unified per CDR3 protein, each entry keeping the most common DNA and genes. The sample records about 350,000 distinct CDR3 sequences, approximately 18% of which are singletons. Clones ranked in the top ten supply around 15% of the sample. Material for sequencing was blood. All receptors derive from a woman aged 40 to 55 with Graves' ophthalmopathy.

This clonotype was seen repeatedly, ten times or more. The chain uses TRBV28 and TRBJ2-2; 7 bases match TRBD2. This CDR3 has 16 residues. Per germline, CDR1 MDHEN and CDR2 SYDVKM. After removal of 5 bases from V and 4 bases from J, the junction contained 10 bases not matched to a gene. The CDR3 reads CASSPTGLGGTGELFF. CDR3 in DNA: TGTGCCAGCAGTCCCACAGGACTAGGTGGCACCGGGGAGCTGTTTTTT.

This clonotype showed up many times. The chain has TRBV5-6 and TRBJ1-1, with D unresolved. The CDR3 runs 13 residues. The germline gives CDR1 SGHDT, CDR2 YYEEEE. The ends were cut back, 2 bases at V and 3 bases at J, with 8 bases in the middle. The CDR3 DNA sequence: TGTGCCAGCAGCTTAGACACCTACACTGAAGCTTTCTTT. It yields the protein CASSLDTYTEAFF.

This clonotype was observed many times. The V and J genes are TRBV2 and TRBJ1-2; perhaps TRBD1 as D (5 bases). CDR3 length: 14 residues. Trimming pared 4 bases from V and 4 bases from J, leaving 13 bases between. Looked up from germline, CDR1 is SNHLY and CDR2 is FYNNEI. The DNA of the CDR3 is TGTGCCAGCAGTGGGCGCGGGGCTACCTATGGCTACACCTTC. Translation gives CASSGRGATYGYTF.

The sample holds many counts of this clonotype. The chain is built from TRBV3-1 and TRBJ2-5, with D unclear. The CDR3 has 15 amino acids. The germline V gene has CDR1 LGHDT and CDR2 YNNKEL (reference sequence). V lost 1 base, J lost 5 bases, and 14 bases lay in between. The chain's CDR3 is CASSQGFGSAETQYF. The CDR3 bases are TGTGCCAGCAGCCAAGGTTTCGGCTCCGCCGAGACCCAGTACTTC.

This clonotype was seen many times. Here the CDR3 reads CSAREWEGLYEQYF. CDR3 nucleotide sequence: TGCAGTGCTAGGGAATGGGAGGGCCTCTACGAGCAGTACTTC. The V call is TRBV20-1, the J call TRBJ2-7; 7 bases line up with TRBD2. Germline CDR1 is DFQATT and CDR2 is SNEGSKA (reference sequence). After removal of 3 bases from V and 3 bases from J, the junction contained 8 bases not matched to a gene. The CDR3 loop spans 14 amino acids.

This clonotype was found many times. The V gene is TRBV2, the J gene TRBJ1-5; no firm D call. Germline-derived CDR1 and CDR2 are SNHLY and FYNNEI. The CDR3 has 16 residues. V was cut by 6 bases and J by 2 bases, with 17 bases left in between. The DNA of the CDR3 is TGTGCCAGCAGCCCCGCCGTACGCGTTCGCAATCAGCCCCAGCATTTT. Translating gives CASSPAVRVRNQPQHF.

The chain employs TRBV11-3 and TRBJ1-5; D unclear. The ends were cut back, 6 bases at V and 1 base at J, with 10 bases in the middle. Germline loops: CDR1 SGHNT, CDR2 YENEEA. The CDR3 totals 14 residues. This CDR3 is CASSWQMSNQPQHF. CDR3 nucleotides: TGTGCCAGCAGTTGGCAGATGAGCAATCAGCCCCAGCATTTT.

This clonotype occurred many times. The chain employs TRBV20-1 and TRBJ2-2; D gene unclear. The CDR3 is made up of 13 amino acids. The V and J ends lost 3 bases and 3 bases respectively, with 8 bases between them. In germline, CDR1 is DFQATT, CDR2 SNEGSKA (reference sequence). The DNA for the CDR3 is TGCAGTGCTAGGGAAATAGACACCGGGGAGCTGTTTTTT. This codes for CSAREIDTGELFF.

This clonotype was detected many times. The V and J genes are TRBV29-1 and TRBJ2-2; 10 bases match TRBD1. Germline CDR1 and CDR2: SQVTM and ANQGSEA. Trimming removed 6 bases from V and 3 bases from J; junction bases left unmatched: 4. The CDR3 is made up of 14 amino acids. CDR3: CSVGTGAYTGELFF. The CDR3 DNA reads as TGCAGCGTGGGGACAGGGGCGTACACCGGGGAGCTGTTTTTT.

Ten or more counts support this clonotype. The chain carries TRBV6-2 or TRBV6-3 and TRBJ1-1; a possible D gene is TRBD1 (6 bases). CDR1 is MNHEY and CDR2 is SVGEGT in the germline V gene. The CDR3 covers 14 residues. V was clipped by 5 bases and J by 0 bases, with 10 bases between them. The chain's CDR3 is CASSRDILNTEAFF. DNA of the CDR3: TGTGCCAGCAGTCGGGACATACTGAACACTGAAGCTTTCTTT.

The chain uses TRBV27 and TRBJ2-7, with 12 bases matching TRBD1. The germline V gene has CDR1 MNHEY and CDR2 SMNVEV (reference sequence). Trimming cost V 4 bases and J 5 bases; bases outside gene matches: 3. This CDR3 spans 14 amino acids. The CDR3 loop reads CASSWGQGANEQYF. The DNA for the CDR3 is TGTGCCAGCAGTTGGGGACAGGGGGCGAACGAGCAGTACTTC.

This clonotype was seen many times. The rearrangement uses TRBV6-4 and TRBJ2-5, with TRBD1 identical over 10 bases. The CDR3 contains 20 residues. V shed 5 bases, J shed 2 bases, and the junction held 20 bases outside the gene matches. Germline values: CDR1 MRHNA, CDR2 SNTAGT. CDR3 region: CASSPHPRQGARNSQETQYF. The CDR3 bases are TGTGCCAGCAGTCCCCACCCTCGACAGGGGGCTAGGAATAGTCAAGAGACCCAGTACTTC.

Ten or more counts support this clonotype. This sequence joins TRBV29-1 and TRBJ1-1; D is possibly TRBD1 (5 bases). The CDR3 consists of 11 residues. Germline assignment: CDR1 SQVTM and CDR2 ANQGSEA. V was clipped by 3 bases and J by 6 bases, with 8 bases between them. The CDR3 DNA follows: TGCAGCGTTGACGGGGGTCCTGAAGCTTTCTTT. Protein product: CSVDGGPEAFF.

This clonotype was recorded many times. V usage is TRBV20-1 and J usage is TRBJ2-5; D ambiguous. The CDR3 length is 12 residues. V lost 4 bases and J lost 2, with 8 bases in between. CDR1 and CDR2 (germline): DFQATT, SNEGSKA (reference sequence). CDR3 region: CSAIDIQETQYF. DNA of the CDR3: TGCAGTGCTATAGACATTCAAGAGACCCAGTACTTC.

This clonotype was detected many times. A much larger clone differs by one base, so this may be a read error. The rearrangement joins TRBV12-3 or TRBV12-4 to TRBJ1-1; D is perhaps TRBD1 (5 bases). This CDR3 spans 14 amino acids. The CDR3 loop reads CASSWGRRNAEAFF. CDR3 DNA sequence: TGTGCCAGCAGTTGGGGCAGGCGGAACGCTGAAGCTTTCTTT.

This clonotype was seen at least ten times. The chain couples TRBV5-1 to TRBJ2-7; a possible D gene is TRBD2 (7 bases). The CDR3 consists of 15 residues. Trimming took off 2 bases at V and 0 bases at J, with 12 bases between the two ends. Per germline, CDR1 SGHRS and CDR2 YFSETQ. The DNA of the CDR3 is TGCGCCAGCAGCTTAGGAGGGGGGGCCTCCTACGAGCAGTACTTC. This codes for CASSLGGGASYEQYF.

This clonotype showed up many times. This chain joins TRBV6-1 and TRBJ2-2, with 10 bases aligning to TRBD1. The trim removed 6 bases at V and 6 bases at J, leaving 7 bases unmatched. Germline V lookup: CDR1 MNHNS, CDR2 SASEGT. The CDR3 is 15 residues long. CDR3 loop: CASSGGTGVSGELFF. The CDR3 coding sequence is TGTGCCAGCAGCGGGGGGACAGGGGTTTCCGGGGAGCTGTTTTTT.

This clonotype was seen ten or more times. The chain uses TRBV28 and TRBJ2-5; TRBD2 matches 11 bases. This CDR3 contains 15 residues. With V trimmed by 8 bases and J by 0 bases, 5 bases remained unmatched. Germline V lookup: CDR1 MDHEN, CDR2 SYDVKM. The CDR3 DNA sequence: TGTGCCAGCCGACTAGCGGGATGGTACCAAGAGACCCAGTACTTC. It yields the protein CASRLAGWYQETQYF.

This clonotype was counted ten times or more. The chain is built from TRBV5-1 and TRBJ2-5; 8 nucleotides align to TRBD2. V was pared by 2 bases and J by 5 bases, with 8 bases of the junction left unmatched. The CDR3 sequence is 15 residues long. From germline, CDR1 is SGHRS and CDR2 YFSETQ. The CDR3 sequence is CASSFLRGAGETQYF. The CDR3 coding sequence is TGCGCCAGCAGCTTCCTGCGGGGGGCAGGGGAGACCCAGTACTTC.

This clonotype turned up a few times. The chain combines TRBV11-2 with TRBJ1-5; 9 bases map to TRBD1. The CDR3 contains 19 residues. The germline V gene encodes CDR1 SGHAT and CDR2 FQNNGV. V trimming: 5 bases; J trimming: 2 bases; junction bases outside the gene matches: 16. The CDR3 loop reads CASSRFNPTRDRGNQPQHF. In nucleotides, the CDR3 is TGTGCCAGCAGCCGGTTTAATCCGACCCGGGACAGGGGCAATCAGCCCCAGCATTTT.

This clonotype was detected many times. The rearrangement joins TRBV6-2 or TRBV6-3 to TRBJ2-4; maybe TRBD1 (6 bases). V was cut by 5 bases and J by 2 bases, with 16 bases left in between. Germline CDR1 reads MNHEY; CDR2 reads SVGEGT. This CDR3 is built from 16 residues. The CDR3 loop reads CASSGTYRASKNIQYF. CDR3 sequence (DNA): TGTGCCAGCAGTGGCACCTACAGGGCCTCCAAAAACATTCAGTACTTC.